The sequence of this T cell receptor beta chain was determined in a study of blood T cell repertoires in COVID-19 (dated by TCRdb to about 2020). As for the study more broadly: Samples covering the acute and convalescent phases of COVID-19 were provided by collaborators in the United States, Italy and Spain. Samples came from the ongoing ImmuneRACE study (first 160 participants) plus 1,254 subjects from 6 global collaborators. A freely available public database, intended as a resource for researchers studying the immune response to SARS-CoV-2, is where the repertoires were released. Sample metadata almost always included a de-identified subject ID, COVID-19 status, age in years and sex. The prospective study material was composed of cDNA or gDNA derived from T cells, B-cell-depleted T cells, or PBMCs. Subjects who had been exposed to COVID-19, were actively infected with it, or had recovered from it provided the deeply sampled blood TCRbeta repertoires that made up the dataset. HLA class I and class II types, where available, came from metadata supplied by the sample provider rather than from assay-based typing.

Participants in the prospective study were aged about 18 to 95 years, lived in 20 to 30 United States geographic areas, and enrolled through a virtual design. Cohort assignment in the prospective study relied on participant-reported clinical history from a screening survey and a study questionnaire. Recovered participants in ImmuneRACE Cohort 3 were defined as having two consecutive negative NP/OP PCR tests, clearance from a healthcare professional, or resolution of symptoms. Each participant in the prospective study had whole blood, serum and a nasopharyngeal or oropharyngeal swab collected by mobile phlebotomists. Additional blood draws and questionnaires over an approximately two-month period could optionally be provided by prospective study participants. Before DNA extraction, prospective study blood samples were shipped either frozen or at room temperature. General study outcomes and caveats: The quantity of clinical and demographic metadata differed by source and by participant and was supplied without curation.

TCRbeta CDR3 regions were amplified from genomic DNA using the immunoSEQ Assay, a bias-controlled multiplex PCR. The authors' pipeline ran thus. The number of nucleated cells in each sample was estimated by amplification of reference gene primers within the assay. To quantify the absolute abundance of each unique TCRbeta CDR3 rearrangement, sequence reads were collapsed and filtered. For each sample, productive Simpson clonality was calculated as the square root of Simpson's diversity index over productive rearrangements. TCRdb holds this immuneACCESS table with in-frame rearrangements only. Some clones are missing; in checked studies, unresolved V genes explain under half, and the rest has no known cause. Clone size and V and J calls were adopted from that table, with D and trimming inferred from the DNA. For this sample there are about 300,000 clones; around 90% appear just once. About 1.1% of the sample is taken by the ten largest.

From the cysteine through the phenylalanine, the CDR3 covers 16 amino acids. The CDR3 DNA has 48 bases and is translated from base 1. The germline V end is reduced by 3 bases and the J end by 7 bases; junction bases left unmatched: 8. Reading the germline V gene (reference sequence) gives CDR1 LNHDA and CDR2 SQIVND. Details on this clone: Its recognized antigen is unknown. The record has no base qualities; no much larger clone is one base away.

The receptor was isolated from a woman aged 30 to 39 who had recovered from COVID-19. What was sequenced was PBMCs or T cells enriched from blood (not recorded which). The chain uses TRBV19 and TRBJ1-6; 8 junctional bases match TRBD1. The DNA is TGTGCCAGTAGTATGGACCAGGGGGCGAAAAATTCACCCCTCCACTTT. This is translated as CASSMDQGAKNSPLHF. Beyond the CDR3, the reference TRBV19 and TRBJ1-6 genes provide the residues; the full variable domain reads: DGGITQSPKYLFRKEGQNVTLSCEQNLNHDAMYWYRQDPGQGLRLIYYSQIVNDFQKGDIAEGYSVSREKKESFPLTVTSAQKNPTAFYLCASSMDQGAKNSPLHFGNGTRLTVT.